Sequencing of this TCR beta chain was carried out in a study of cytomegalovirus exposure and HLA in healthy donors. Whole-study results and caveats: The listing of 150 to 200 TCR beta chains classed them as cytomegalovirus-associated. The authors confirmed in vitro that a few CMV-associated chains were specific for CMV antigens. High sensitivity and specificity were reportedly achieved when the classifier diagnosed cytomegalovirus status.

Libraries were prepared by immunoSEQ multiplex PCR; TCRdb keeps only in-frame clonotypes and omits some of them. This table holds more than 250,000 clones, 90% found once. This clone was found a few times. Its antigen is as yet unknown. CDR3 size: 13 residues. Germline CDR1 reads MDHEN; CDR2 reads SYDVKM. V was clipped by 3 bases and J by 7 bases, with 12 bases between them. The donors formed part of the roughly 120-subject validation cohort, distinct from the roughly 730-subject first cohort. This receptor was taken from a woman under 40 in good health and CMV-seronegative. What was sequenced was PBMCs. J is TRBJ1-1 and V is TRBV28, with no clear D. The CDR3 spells CASSFPNSGEAFF. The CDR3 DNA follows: TGTGCCAGCAGTTTCCCCAACAGCGGTGAAGCTTTCTTT.